The clone carrying this T cell receptor beta chain has at least ten counts. Its antigen is still unknown. Only in-frame clones appear in the TCRdb table, and some are missing; sequencing was by immunoSEQ multiplex PCR. There are more than 550,000 clones in the sample; 55% to 80% occur only once, and about 1.7% lies in the top ten. The data were obtained in a study of shared clonotypes between healthy human individuals. Findings and caveats of the study: Donor clonotype sharing was expected to depend on sequencing depth.

In germline, CDR1 is SGHNT, CDR2 YYREEE (reference sequence). V dropped 8 bases and J dropped 5; count of bases not matched to a gene: 11. CDR3 length: 15 residues. The receptor was derived from a woman in her thirties in good health. The sequencing input was memory CD4+ T cells sorted from blood. As to subset: CD45RA-negative fraction. J is TRBJ2-5 and V is TRBV5-4, with TRBD2 matching 11 bases. The CDR3 reads CASAVAGGPGETQYF. The CDR3 bases are TGTGCCAGTGCCGTAGCGGGAGGGCCGGGTGAGACCCAGTACTTC.